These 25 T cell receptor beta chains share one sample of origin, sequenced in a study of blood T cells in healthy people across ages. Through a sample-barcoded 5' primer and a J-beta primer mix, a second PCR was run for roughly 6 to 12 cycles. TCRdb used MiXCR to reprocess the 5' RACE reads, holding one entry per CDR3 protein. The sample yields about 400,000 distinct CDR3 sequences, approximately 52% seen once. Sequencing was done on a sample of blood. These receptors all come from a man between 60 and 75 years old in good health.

The CDR3 DNA reads as TGTGCCAGCAGCCAAGAAGGGGTCCCGGCTGGTGGCTACACCTTC. This sequence encodes CASSQEGVPAGGYTF. The V gene is TRBV4-2, the J gene TRBJ1-2; D is perhaps TRBD1 (5 bases). The length of the CDR3 is 15 residues. V gave up 0 bases and J gave up 7 bases, with 15 bases separating them. Germline V CDR1 and CDR2: LGHNA, YNFKEQ.

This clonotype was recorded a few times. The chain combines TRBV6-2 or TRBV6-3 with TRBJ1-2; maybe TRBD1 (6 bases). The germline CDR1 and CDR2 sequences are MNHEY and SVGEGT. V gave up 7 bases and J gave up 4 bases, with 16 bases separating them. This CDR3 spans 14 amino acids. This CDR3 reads CASTQVRGPYGYTF. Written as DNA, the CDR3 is TGTGCCAGCACCCAAGTCCGGGGGCCCTATGGCTACACCTTC.

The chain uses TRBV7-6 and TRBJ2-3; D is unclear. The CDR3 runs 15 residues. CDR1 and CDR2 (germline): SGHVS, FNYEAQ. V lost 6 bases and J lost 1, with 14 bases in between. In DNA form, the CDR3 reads TGTGCCAGCAGTGCCCTCCCGAGTCGCACAGATACGCAGTATTTT. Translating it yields CASSALPSRTDTQYF.

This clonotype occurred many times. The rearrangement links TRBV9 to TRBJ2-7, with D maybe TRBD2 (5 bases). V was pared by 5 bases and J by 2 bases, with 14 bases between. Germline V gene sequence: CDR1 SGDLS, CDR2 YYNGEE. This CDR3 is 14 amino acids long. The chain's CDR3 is CASSLRTDAYEQYF. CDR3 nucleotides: TGTGCCAGCAGTCTAAGGACTGACGCCTACGAGCAGTACTTC.

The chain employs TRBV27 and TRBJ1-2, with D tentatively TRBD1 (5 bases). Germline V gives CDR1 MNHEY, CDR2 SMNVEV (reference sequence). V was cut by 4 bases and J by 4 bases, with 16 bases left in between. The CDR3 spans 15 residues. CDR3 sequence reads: CASSSTRDSIYGYTF. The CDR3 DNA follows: TGTGCCAGCAGTTCTACCCGGGACTCTATCTATGGCTACACCTTC.

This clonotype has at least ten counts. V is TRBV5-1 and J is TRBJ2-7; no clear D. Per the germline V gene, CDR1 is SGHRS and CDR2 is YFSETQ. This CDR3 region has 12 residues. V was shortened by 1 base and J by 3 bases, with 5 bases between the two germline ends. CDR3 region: CASSLNSYEQYF. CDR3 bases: TGCGCCAGCAGCTTGAACAGCTACGAGCAGTACTTC. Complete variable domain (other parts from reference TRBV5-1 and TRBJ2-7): KAGVTQTPRYLIKTRGQQVTLSCSPISGHRSVSWYQQTPGQGLQFLFEYFSETQRNKGNFPGRFSGRQFSNSRSEMNVSTLELGDSALYLCASSLNSYEQYFGPGTRLTVT.

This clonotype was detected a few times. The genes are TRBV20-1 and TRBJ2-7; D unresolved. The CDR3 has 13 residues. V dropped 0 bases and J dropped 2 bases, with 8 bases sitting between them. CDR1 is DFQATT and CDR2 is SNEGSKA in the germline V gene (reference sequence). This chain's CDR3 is CSAREGRTYEQYF. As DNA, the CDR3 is TGCAGTGCTAGAGAGGGCCGAACCTACGAGCAGTACTTC.

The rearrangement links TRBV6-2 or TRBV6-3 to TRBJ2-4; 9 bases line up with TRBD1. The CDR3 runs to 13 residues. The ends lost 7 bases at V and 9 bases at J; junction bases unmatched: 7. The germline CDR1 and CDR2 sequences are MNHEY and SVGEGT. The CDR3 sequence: CASKWDRAAIQYF. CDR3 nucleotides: TGTGCCAGCAAATGGGACAGGGCTGCCATTCAGTACTTC.

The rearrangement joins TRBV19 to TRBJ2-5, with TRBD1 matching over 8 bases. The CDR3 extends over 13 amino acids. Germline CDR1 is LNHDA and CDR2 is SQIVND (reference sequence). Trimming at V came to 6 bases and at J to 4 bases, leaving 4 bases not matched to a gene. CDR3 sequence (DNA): TGTGCCAGTAGAGACGACAGGGGAGAGACCCAGTACTTC. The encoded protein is CASRDDRGETQYF.

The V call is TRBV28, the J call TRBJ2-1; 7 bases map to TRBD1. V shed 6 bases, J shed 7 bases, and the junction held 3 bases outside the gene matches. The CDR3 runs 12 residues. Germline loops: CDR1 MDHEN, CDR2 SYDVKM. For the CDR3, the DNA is TGTGCCAGCAGGCCGACAGGGAATGAGCAGTTCTTC. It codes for CASRPTGNEQFF.

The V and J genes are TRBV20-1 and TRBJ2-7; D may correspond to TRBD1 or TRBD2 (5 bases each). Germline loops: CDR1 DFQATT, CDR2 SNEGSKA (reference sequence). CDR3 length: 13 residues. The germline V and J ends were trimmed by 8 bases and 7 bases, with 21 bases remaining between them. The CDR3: CSTSLGAGREQYF. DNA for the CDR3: TGCAGTACCAGCCTCGGGGCAGGAAGGGAGCAGTACTTC.

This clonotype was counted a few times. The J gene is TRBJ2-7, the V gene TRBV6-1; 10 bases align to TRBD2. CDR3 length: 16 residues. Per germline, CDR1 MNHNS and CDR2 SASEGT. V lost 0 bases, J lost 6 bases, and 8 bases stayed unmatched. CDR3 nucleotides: TGTGCCAGCAGTGAAGCGGAGCGGGAGGGGAACCTCGAGCAGTACTTC. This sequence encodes CASSEAEREGNLEQYF.

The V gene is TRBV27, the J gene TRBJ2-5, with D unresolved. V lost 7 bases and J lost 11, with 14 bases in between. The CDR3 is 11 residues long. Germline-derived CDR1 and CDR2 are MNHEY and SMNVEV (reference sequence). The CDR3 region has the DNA TGTGCCAGCAATACTTGTCCGGAGCAGTACTTC. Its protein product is CASNTCPEQYF.

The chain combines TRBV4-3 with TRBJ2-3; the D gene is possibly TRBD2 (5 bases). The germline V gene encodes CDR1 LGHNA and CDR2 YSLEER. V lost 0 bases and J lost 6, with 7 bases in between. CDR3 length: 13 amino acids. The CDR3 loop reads CASSQDWRDTQYF. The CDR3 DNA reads TGCGCCAGCAGCCAAGATTGGAGGGATACGCAGTATTTT.

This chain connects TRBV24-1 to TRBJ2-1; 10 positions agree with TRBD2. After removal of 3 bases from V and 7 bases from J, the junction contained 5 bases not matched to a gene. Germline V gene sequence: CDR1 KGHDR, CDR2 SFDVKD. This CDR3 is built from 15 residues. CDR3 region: CATSDRSGRPNEQFF. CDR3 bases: TGTGCCACCAGTGATCGTAGCGGGAGGCCTAATGAGCAGTTCTTC.

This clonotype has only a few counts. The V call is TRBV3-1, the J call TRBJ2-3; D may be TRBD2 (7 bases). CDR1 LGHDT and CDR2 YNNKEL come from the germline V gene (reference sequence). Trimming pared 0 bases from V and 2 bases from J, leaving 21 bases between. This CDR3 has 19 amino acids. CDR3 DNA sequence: TGTGCCAGCAGCCAAGATCTCGTCGGGGGGCCTACCCTCACAGATACGCAGTATTTT. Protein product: CASSQDLVGGPTLTDTQYF.

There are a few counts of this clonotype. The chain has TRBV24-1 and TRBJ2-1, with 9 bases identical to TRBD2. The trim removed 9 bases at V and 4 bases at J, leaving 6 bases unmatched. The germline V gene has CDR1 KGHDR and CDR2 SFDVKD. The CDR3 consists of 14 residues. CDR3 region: CATAKTSGYNEQFF. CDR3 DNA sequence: TGTGCCACCGCTAAAACTAGCGGGTACAATGAGCAGTTCTTC.

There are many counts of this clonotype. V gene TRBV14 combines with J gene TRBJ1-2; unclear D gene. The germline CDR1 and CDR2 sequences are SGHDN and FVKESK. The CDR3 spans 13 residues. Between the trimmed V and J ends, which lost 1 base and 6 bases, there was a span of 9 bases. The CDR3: CASSQVSKHGYTF. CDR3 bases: TGTGCCAGCAGCCAAGTGTCGAAGCATGGCTACACCTTC.

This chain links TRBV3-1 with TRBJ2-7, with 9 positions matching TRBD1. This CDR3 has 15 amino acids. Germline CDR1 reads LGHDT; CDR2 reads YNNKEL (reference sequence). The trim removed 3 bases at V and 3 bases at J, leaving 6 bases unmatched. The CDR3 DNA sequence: TGTGCCAGCAGCCAGGCTGGGGGACAGGGCTACGAGCAGTACTTC. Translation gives CASSQAGGQGYEQYF.

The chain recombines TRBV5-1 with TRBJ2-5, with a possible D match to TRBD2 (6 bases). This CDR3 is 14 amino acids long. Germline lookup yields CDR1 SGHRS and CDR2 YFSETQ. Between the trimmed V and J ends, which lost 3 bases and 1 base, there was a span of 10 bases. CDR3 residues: CASSSPGVQETQYF. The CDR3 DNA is TGCGCCAGCAGCTCCCCGGGGGTCCAAGAGACCCAGTACTTC.

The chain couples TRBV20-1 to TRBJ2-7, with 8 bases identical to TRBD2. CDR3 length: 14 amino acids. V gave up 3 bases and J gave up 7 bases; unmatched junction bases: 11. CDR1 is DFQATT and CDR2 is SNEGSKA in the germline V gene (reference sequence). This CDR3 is CSASNPAGAREQYF. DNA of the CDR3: TGCAGTGCTAGTAATCCAGCGGGGGCGAGGGAGCAGTACTTC.

The CDR3 sequence is CASREAGDYNEQFF. DNA of the CDR3: TGTGCCAGCAGGGAAGCGGGGGACTACAATGAGCAGTTCTTC. V usage is TRBV25-1 and J usage is TRBJ2-1; 8 nucleotides line up with TRBD2. The J segment lost 3 bases and the V segment lost 6 bases, leaving 4 bases of the junction unmatched. Germline assignment: CDR1 MGHDK and CDR2 SYGVNS. The CDR3 covers 14 residues.

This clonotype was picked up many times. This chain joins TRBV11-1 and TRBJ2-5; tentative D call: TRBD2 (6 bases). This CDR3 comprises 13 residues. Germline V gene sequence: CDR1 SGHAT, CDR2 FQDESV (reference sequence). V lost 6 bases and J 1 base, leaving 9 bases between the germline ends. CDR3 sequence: CASSRDFQETQYF. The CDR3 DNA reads TGTGCCAGCAGTCGGGACTTCCAAGAGACCCAGTACTTC.

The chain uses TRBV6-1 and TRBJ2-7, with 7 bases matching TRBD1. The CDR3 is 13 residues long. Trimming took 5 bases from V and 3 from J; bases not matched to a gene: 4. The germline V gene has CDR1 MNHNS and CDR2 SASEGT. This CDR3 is CASSRQGLYEQYF. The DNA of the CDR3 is TGTGCCAGCAGTCGACAGGGTCTCTACGAGCAGTACTTC.

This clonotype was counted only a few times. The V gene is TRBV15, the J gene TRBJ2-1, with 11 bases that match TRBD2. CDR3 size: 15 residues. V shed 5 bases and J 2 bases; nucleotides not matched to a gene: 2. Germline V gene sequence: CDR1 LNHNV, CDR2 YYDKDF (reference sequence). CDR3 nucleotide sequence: TGTGCCACCAGCGGTAGCGGGAGGGCCTACAATGAGCAGTTCTTC. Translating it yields CATSGSGRAYNEQFF.